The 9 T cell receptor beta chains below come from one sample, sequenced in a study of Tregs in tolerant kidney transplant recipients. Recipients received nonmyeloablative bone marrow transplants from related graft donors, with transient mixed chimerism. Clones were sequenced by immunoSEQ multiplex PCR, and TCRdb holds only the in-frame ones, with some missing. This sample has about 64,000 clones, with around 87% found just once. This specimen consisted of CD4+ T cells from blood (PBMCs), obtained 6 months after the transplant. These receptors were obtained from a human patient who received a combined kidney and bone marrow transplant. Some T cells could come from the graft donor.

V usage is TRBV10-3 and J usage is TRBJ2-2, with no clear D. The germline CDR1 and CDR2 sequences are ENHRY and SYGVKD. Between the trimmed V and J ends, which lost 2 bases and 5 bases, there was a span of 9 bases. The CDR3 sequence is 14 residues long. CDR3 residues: CAISEGLRTGELFF. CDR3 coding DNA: TGTGCCATCAGTGAGGGGCTCAGGACCGGGGAGCTGTTTTTT.

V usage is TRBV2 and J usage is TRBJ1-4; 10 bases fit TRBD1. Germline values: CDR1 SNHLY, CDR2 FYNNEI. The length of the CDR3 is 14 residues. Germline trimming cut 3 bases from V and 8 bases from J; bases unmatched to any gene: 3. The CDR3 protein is CASSEDRGDEKLFF. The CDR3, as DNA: TGTGCCAGCAGTGAGGACAGGGGGGACGAAAAACTGTTTTTT.

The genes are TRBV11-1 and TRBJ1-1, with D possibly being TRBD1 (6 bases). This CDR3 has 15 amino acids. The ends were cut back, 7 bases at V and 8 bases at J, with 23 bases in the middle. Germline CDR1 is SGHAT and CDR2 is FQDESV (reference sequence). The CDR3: CASIFSSSTQGEAFF. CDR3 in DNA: TGTGCCAGCATTTTCTCATCTTCCACACAGGGAGAAGCTTTCTTT.

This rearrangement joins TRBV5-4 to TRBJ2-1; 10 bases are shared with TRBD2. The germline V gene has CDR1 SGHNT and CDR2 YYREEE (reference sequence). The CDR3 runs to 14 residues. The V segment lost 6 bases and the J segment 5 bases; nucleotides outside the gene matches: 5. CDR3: CASISAGGDNEQFF. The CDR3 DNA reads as TGTGCCAGCATCTCAGCGGGAGGGGACAATGAGCAGTTCTTC.

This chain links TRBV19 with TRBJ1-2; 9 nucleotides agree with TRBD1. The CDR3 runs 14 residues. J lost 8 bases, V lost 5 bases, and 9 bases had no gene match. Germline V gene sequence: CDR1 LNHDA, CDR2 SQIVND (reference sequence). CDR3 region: CASSLDRGRRGYTF. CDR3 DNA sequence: TGTGCCAGTAGTTTGGACAGGGGAAGAAGAGGCTACACCTTC.

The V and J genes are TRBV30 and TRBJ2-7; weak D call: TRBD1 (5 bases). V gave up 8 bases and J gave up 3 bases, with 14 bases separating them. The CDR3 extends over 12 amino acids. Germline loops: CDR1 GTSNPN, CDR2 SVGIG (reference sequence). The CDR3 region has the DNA TGTGCCCAAGGACACCCAAGCTACGAGCAGTACTTC. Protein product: CAQGHPSYEQYF.

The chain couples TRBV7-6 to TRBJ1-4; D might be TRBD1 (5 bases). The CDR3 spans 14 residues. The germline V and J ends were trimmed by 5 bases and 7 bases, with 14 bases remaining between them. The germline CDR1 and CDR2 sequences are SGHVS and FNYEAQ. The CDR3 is CASSTGARTEKLFF. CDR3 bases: TGTGCCAGCAGCACAGGAGCGCGAACTGAAAAACTGTTTTTT.

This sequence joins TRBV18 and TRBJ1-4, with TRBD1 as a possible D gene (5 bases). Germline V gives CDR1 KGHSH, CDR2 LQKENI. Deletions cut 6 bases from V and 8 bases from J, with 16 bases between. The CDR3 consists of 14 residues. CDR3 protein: CASSPGPFLEKLFF. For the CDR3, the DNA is TGTGCCAGCTCCCCAGGGCCCTTTTTGGAAAAACTGTTTTTT.

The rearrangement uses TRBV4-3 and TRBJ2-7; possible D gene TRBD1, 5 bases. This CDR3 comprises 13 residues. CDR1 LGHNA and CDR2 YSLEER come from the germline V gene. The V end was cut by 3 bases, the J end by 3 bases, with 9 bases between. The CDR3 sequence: CASSHPQDYEQYF. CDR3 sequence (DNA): TGCGCCAGCAGCCACCCACAGGACTACGAGCAGTACTTC.